Listed below are T cell receptor beta chains from one sample, sequenced in a study of shared clonotypes between healthy human individuals. Profiling relied on immunoSEQ multiplex PCR, and the TCRdb table lists in-frame clones only, not all of them. The repertoire holds 2 million to 2.5 million clones, with about 90% as singletons. Sequencing was done on a sample of naive CD4+ T cells from PBMCs. The receptors come from a man aged 18-30 years in good health. Some clones in this sample may be carry-over from other donors' samples. Each CDR3 is given with its conserved first and last residue. The order of the fields is V gene, D gene, clone size, J gene, CDR3 protein, CDR3 DNA. D genes are given only for firm matches. Size values are once, few and many counts, or a class for expanded clones, and some rows have none.

TRBV2,TRBD1,-,TRBJ1-1,CASSRSQGLNTEAFF,TGTGCCAGCAGTCGCTCACAGGGGTTGAACACTGAAGCTTTCTTT
TRBV30,TRBD2,-,TRBJ2-3,CAWSSGRSTDTQYF,TGTGCCTGGAGTAGCGGGAGGAGCACAGATACGCAGTATTTT
TRBV27,-,once,TRBJ2-7,CASSPSPAGTYEQYF,TGTGCCAGCAGTCCCTCCCCGGCAGGGACCTACGAGCAGTACTTC
TRBV6-5,TRBD1,once,TRBJ2-5,CASSYSRTGGETQYF,TGTGCCAGCAGTTACTCAAGGACAGGGGGGGAGACCCAGTACTTC
TRBV6-1,-,-,TRBJ2-6,CASSELVSISSGANVLTF,TGTGCCAGCAGTGAATTGGTCAGCATCTCCTCTGGGGCCAACGTCCTGACTTTC
TRBV9,-,-,TRBJ2-5,CASSVVGPIVEAGETQYF,TGTGCCAGCAGCGTAGTTGGCCCCATTGTGGAGGCGGGGGAGACCCAGTACTTC
TRBV5-1,-,-,TRBJ2-1,CASSLSGNEQFF,TGCGCCAGCAGCTTATCAGGGAATGAGCAGTTCTTC
TRBV5-5,-,-,TRBJ2-5,CASSRDSYQETQYF,TGTGCCAGCAGCCGTGACAGTTACCAAGAGACCCAGTACTTC
TRBV28,-,-,TRBJ1-5,CASSSTGGNQPQHF,TGTGCCAGCAGTTCTACGGGAGGCAATCAGCCCCAGCATTTT
TRBV6-1,TRBD1,once,TRBJ2-3,CASSDIGDSQIYTQYF,TGTGCCAGCAGTGACATCGGGGACAGTCAGATTTATACGCAGTATTTT
TRBV28,-,once,TRBJ1-3,CASSLSGTGSSGNTIYF,TGTGCCAGCAGTTTATCCGGGACGGGGAGCTCTGGAAACACCATATATTTT
TRBV15,TRBD1,-,TRBJ1-1,CATSRGTGNTEAFF,TGTGCCACCAGCCGGGGGACAGGGAACACTGAAGCTTTCTTT
TRBV29-1,-,-,TRBJ1-2,CSVRSRNGYYGYTF,TGCAGCGTTCGGTCCCGAAACGGTTACTATGGCTACACCTTC
TRBV11-3,-,-,TRBJ2-6,CASSLDSYGANVLTF,TGTGCCAGCAGCTTAGATTCTTACGGGGCCAACGTCCTGACTTTC
TRBV27,TRBD1,-,TRBJ2-3,CASSLVVGGGGTDTQYF,TGTGCCAGCAGTTTGGTTGTAGGGGGCGGAGGCACAGATACGCAGTATTTT
TRBV5-1,-,-,TRBJ1-5,CASSPPGVEGGYSNQPQHF,TGCGCCAGCAGCCCCCCCGGAGTAGAGGGCGGCTATAGCAATCAGCCCCAGCATTTT
TRBV28,-,once,TRBJ2-7,CASSLHRVAYEQYF,TGTGCCAGCAGTTTACACAGGGTTGCCTACGAGCAGTACTTC
TRBV5-5,-,-,TRBJ1-1,CASSLAPGPNTEAFF,TGTGCCAGCAGCTTGGCCCCAGGGCCGAACACTGAAGCTTTCTTT
TRBV4-2,-,once,TRBJ1-2,CASSFEAVNYGYTF,TGTGCCAGCAGCTTCGAGGCAGTAAACTATGGCTACACCTTC
TRBV10-3,TRBD1,-,TRBJ1-2,CAISDPDRGLYGYTF,TGTGCCATCAGTGACCCGGACAGGGGGCTCTATGGCTACACCTTC
TRBV10-3,-,-,TRBJ1-2,CAISERGDYGYTF,TGTGCCATCAGTGAGCGGGGGGACTATGGCTACACCTTC
TRBV15,-,-,TRBJ1-1,CATSRDRHTEAFF,TGTGCCACCAGCAGAGATCGCCACACTGAAGCTTTCTTT
TRBV28,-,-,TRBJ1-1,CASSLFRPGNTEAFF,TGTGCCAGCAGTTTATTTCGCCCGGGGAACACTGAAGCTTTCTTT
TRBV10-3,-,-,TRBJ1-1,CAISESSGFFEAFF,TGTGCCATCAGTGAGTCGAGCGGGTTTTTTGAAGCTTTCTTT
TRBV6-6,TRBD2,-,TRBJ2-1,CASSRTSSTTEQFF,TGTGCCAGCAGCCGGACTAGTTCTACGACTGAGCAGTTCTTC
TRBV5-1,TRBD2,-,TRBJ2-2,CASQGLFNTGELFF,TGCGCCAGTCAGGGACTATTCAACACCGGGGAGCTGTTTTTT
TRBV6-5,-,-,TRBJ2-2,CASSFRATATGELFF,TGTGCCAGCAGTTTCCGGGCCACAGCCACCGGGGAGCTGTTTTTT
TRBV27,-,-,TRBJ2-1,CASSLFGHRSYNEQFF,TGTGCCAGCAGTTTATTTGGACACCGCTCCTACAATGAGCAGTTCTTC
TRBV7-8,TRBD1,-,TRBJ1-5,CASSPGQRALSSNQPQHF,TGTGCCAGCAGCCCGGGACAGCGGGCGCTGTCTAGCAATCAGCCCCAGCATTTT
TRBV7-2,-,-,TRBJ2-5,CASSLSRETQYF,TGTGCCAGCAGCCTGTCTCGGGAGACCCAGTACTTC
TRBV5-1,TRBD1,-,TRBJ2-1,CASSPGTGRSYNEQFF,TGCGCCAGCAGCCCCGGGACAGGACGCTCCTACAATGAGCAGTTCTTC
TRBV5-1,-,-,TRBJ2-1,CASRIANEQFF,TGCGCCAGCAGGATAGCCAATGAGCAGTTCTTC
TRBV10-1,-,-,TRBJ2-1,CASSDLSRTPGYNEQFF,TGCGCCAGCAGTGACCTCAGTCGGACACCGGGCTACAATGAGCAGTTCTTC
TRBV29-1,TRBD2,-,TRBJ2-1,CSVVWLAGYNEQFF,TGCAGCGTTGTGTGGCTAGCGGGCTACAATGAGCAGTTCTTC
TRBV7-2,-,-,TRBJ2-7,CASSRGRSYEQYF,TGTGCCAGCAGCCGAGGTCGTAGCTACGAGCAGTACTTC
TRBV30,-,once,TRBJ1-3,CAWMTGIAGNTIYF,TGTGCCTGGATGACAGGTATAGCCGGAAACACCATATATTTT
TRBV6-1,-,once,TRBJ2-7,CASSTTGSTYEQYF,TGTGCCAGCAGTACAACGGGGTCCACCTACGAGCAGTACTTC
TRBV19,-,-,TRBJ2-6,CASSIEGAGANVLTF,TGTGCCAGTAGTATAGAAGGGGCTGGGGCCAACGTCCTGACTTTC
TRBV4-2,TRBD2,-,TRBJ2-7,CASSPLGASGSYEQYF,TGTGCCAGCAGCCCACTCGGGGCTAGCGGGAGCTACGAGCAGTACTTC
TRBV7-2,TRBD1,-,TRBJ1-2,CASSLGGQPEYYGYTF,TGTGCCAGCAGCTTAGGGGGACAGCCCGAGTACTATGGCTACACCTTC
TRBV30,-,-,TRBJ1-3,CAWGQFSGNTIYF,TGTGCCTGGGGACAGTTCTCTGGAAACACCATATATTTT
TRBV5-1,-,-,TRBJ2-3,CASSLAQGTQYF,TGCGCCAGCAGCTTGGCCCAGGGGACGCAGTATTTT
TRBV27,TRBD1,-,TRBJ2-7,CASSPGQAGLQYF,TGTGCCAGCAGTCCGGGACAGGCCGGTCTTCAGTACTTC
TRBV7-9,-,-,TRBJ2-1,CASTSGRQAAYNEQFF,TGTGCCAGCACCTCGGGGAGGCAGGCCGCCTACAATGAGCAGTTCTTC
TRBV5-4,-,-,TRBJ2-3,CASSLSSREDTQYF,TGTGCCAGCAGCTTGTCCTCCAGGGAGGATACGCAGTATTTT